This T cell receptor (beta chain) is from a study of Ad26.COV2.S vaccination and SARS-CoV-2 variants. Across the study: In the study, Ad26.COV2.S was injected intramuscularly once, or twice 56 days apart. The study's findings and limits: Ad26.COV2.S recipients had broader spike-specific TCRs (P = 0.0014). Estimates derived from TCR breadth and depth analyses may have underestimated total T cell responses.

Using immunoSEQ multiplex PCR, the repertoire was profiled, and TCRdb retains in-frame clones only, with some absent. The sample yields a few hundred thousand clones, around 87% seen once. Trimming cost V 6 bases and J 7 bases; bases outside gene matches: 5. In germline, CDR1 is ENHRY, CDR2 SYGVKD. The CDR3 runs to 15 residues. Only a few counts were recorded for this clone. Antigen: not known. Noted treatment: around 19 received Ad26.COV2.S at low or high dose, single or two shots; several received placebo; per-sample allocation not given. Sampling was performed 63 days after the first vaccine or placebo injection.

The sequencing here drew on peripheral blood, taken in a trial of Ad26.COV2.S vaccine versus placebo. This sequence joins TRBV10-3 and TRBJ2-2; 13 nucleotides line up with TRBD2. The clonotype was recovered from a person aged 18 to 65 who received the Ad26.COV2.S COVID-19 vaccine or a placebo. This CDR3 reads CAIRLAGGPGGELFF. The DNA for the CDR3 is TGTGCCATCAGACTAGCGGGGGGGCCAGGCGGGGAGCTGTTTTTT.